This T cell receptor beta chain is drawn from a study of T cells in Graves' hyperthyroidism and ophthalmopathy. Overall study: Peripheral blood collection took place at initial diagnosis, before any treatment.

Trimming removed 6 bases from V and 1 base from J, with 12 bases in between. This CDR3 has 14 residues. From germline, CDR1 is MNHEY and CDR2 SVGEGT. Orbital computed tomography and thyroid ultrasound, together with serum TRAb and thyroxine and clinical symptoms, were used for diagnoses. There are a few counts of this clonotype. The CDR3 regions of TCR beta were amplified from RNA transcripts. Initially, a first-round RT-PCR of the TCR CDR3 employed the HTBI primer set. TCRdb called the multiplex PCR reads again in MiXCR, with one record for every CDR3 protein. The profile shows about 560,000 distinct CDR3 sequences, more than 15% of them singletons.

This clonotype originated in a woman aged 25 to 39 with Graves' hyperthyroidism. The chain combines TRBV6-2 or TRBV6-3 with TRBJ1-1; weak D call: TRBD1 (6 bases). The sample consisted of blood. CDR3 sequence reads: CASRNRDGNTEAFF. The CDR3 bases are TGTGCCAGCAGGAACAGGGATGGGAACACTGAAGCTTTCTTT.